These 24 T cell receptor beta chains came from one sample sequenced in a study of cytomegalovirus exposure and HLA in healthy donors. The PCR had 60 Vbeta and 13 Jbeta primers. The assay was immunoSEQ multiplex PCR, and TCRdb's table has in-frame clones only and misses some. The table records approximately 160,000 clones, around 82% of them present only once. Sequencing was carried out using PBMCs. These receptors came from a woman in her forties or fifties in good health and CMV-seropositive.

The chain uses TRBV6-5 and TRBJ2-7; D gene uncertain. The germline V and J ends were trimmed by 4 bases and 3 bases, with 13 bases remaining between them. CDR3 size: 14 residues. The germline gives CDR1 MNHEY, CDR2 SVGAGI. CDR3 protein: CASSSRSPDYEQYF. CDR3 sequence (DNA): TGTGCCAGCAGTTCCAGGTCCCCCGACTACGAGCAGTACTTC.

Only a few counts were recorded for this clone. The chain carries TRBV6-5 and TRBJ1-2; 8 bases agree with TRBD1. CDR3 length: 14 amino acids. With V trimmed by 4 bases and J by 6 bases, 7 bases remained unmatched. Germline CDR1 is MNHEY and CDR2 is SVGAGI. The CDR3 DNA is TGTGCCAGCAGTTCATCGGGACAGGTGAATGGCTACACCTTC. Translation gives CASSSSGQVNGYTF.

This clone has only a few counts. The chain combines TRBV2 with TRBJ2-3, with 7 positions matching TRBD2. CDR3 size: 13 residues. Per germline, CDR1 SNHLY and CDR2 FYNNEI. Losses at the gene ends were 6 bases for V and 8 bases for J; bases not matched to a gene: 8. The CDR3 loop is CASSPFGGSTQYF. The CDR3 DNA reads as TGTGCCAGCAGCCCATTCGGGGGGAGTACGCAGTATTTT.

The chain has TRBV6-5 and TRBJ1-6; D uncertain. This CDR3 comprises 15 residues. Between the trimmed V and J ends, which lost 6 bases and 13 bases, there was a span of 22 bases. From germline, CDR1 is MNHEY and CDR2 SVGAGI. The CDR3 DNA reads as TGTGCCAGCAGCCCCCGGACCTTAACGGGAAGTCCCCTCCACTTT. It specifies CASSPRTLTGSPLHF.

This clone was counted a few times. This rearrangement joins TRBV7-2 to TRBJ2-1; unclear D gene. V shed 5 bases and J shed 0 bases, with 11 bases lying between them. Germline V gene sequence: CDR1 SGHTA, CDR2 FQGNSA. The CDR3 runs to 15 residues. Here the CDR3 DNA reads TGTGCCAGCAGCCTTGAGTATAGCTCCTACAATGAGCAGTTCTTC. It encodes CASSLEYSSYNEQFF.

The chain links TRBV5-1 to TRBJ2-5; TRBD1 matches at 7 bases. Germline V CDR1 and CDR2: SGHRS, YFSETQ. The CDR3 covers 17 residues. Trimming removed 1 base from V and 2 bases from J; junction bases left unmatched: 11. The DNA for the CDR3 is TGCGCCAGCAGCTTGAGGCCCCCTGGACAGGAACAAGAGACCCAGTACTTC. This sequence encodes CASSLRPPGQEQETQYF.

The chain's CDR3 is CARSLEVGYGYRYGYTF. The CDR3 DNA is TGTGCCAGAAGCTTGGAGGTCGGGTACGGGTACAGGTATGGCTACACCTTC. The chain combines TRBV5-3 with TRBJ1-2, with D maybe TRBD1 (5 bases). TRBV5-3 is an open reading frame, and its role is uncertain. Trimming removed 0 bases from V and 5 bases from J, with 20 bases in between. This CDR3 has 17 amino acids.

V is TRBV6-1 and J is TRBJ1-2, with 8 bases matching TRBD1. Germline V gene lookup returns CDR1 MNHNS and CDR2 SASEGT. The CDR3 extends over 15 amino acids. V lost 3 bases, J lost 7 bases, and 10 bases stayed unmatched. The DNA for the CDR3 is TGTGCCAGCAGTGATGACAGGGGAAGAGGCGGTGGCTACACCTTC. This translates into CASSDDRGRGGGYTF.

J is TRBJ2-7 and V is TRBV2, with 12 positions matching TRBD2. The CDR3 contains 14 residues. With V trimmed by 7 bases and J by 1 base, 2 bases remained unmatched. Germline CDR1 and CDR2: SNHLY and FYNNEI. The DNA of the CDR3 is TGTGCCAGCATCGGACTAGCGGGGTCCTACGAGCAGTACTTC. This gives the protein CASIGLAGSYEQYF.

The genes are TRBV21-1 and TRBJ2-1; the tabulated D call, TRBD1, remains unverified against the DNA. TRBV21-1 counts as a pseudogene. This CDR3 region has 17 residues. The DNA of the CDR3 is TGTGCCAGCAGCAATAGTCCCGGGACAGAGTCCTACAATGAGCAGTTCTTC. This gives the protein CASSNSPGTESYNEQFF.

V usage is TRBV7-2 and J usage is TRBJ1-2; unclear D gene. CDR1 SGHTA and CDR2 FQGNSA come from the germline V gene. CDR3 length: 13 amino acids. V shed 3 bases and J shed 8 bases, with 13 bases lying between them. CDR3 nucleotide sequence: TGTGCCAGCAGCTTCTCTATGGTATTAGGCTACACCTTC. Translating gives CASSFSMVLGYTF.

The V call is TRBV30, the J call TRBJ1-5; D ambiguous. This CDR3 region has 12 residues. V was clipped by 3 bases and J by 1 base, with 4 bases between them. Germline-derived CDR1 and CDR2 are GTSNPN and SVGIG (reference sequence). The CDR3 nucleotides are TGTGCCTGGAGCCGGAGCAATCAGCCCCAGCATTTT. Amino acid sequence: CAWSRSNQPQHF.

This clone was detected only a few times. The chain joins TRBV29-1 to TRBJ2-7, with D tentatively TRBD1 (6 bases). The length of the CDR3 is 17 residues. The V gene's germline CDR1 is SQVTM and CDR2 ANQGSEA. The V gene lost 4 bases and the J gene lost 0 bases, with 22 bases spanning the gap. The CDR3: CSVVLWGRGPSSYEQYF. The CDR3 bases are TGCAGCGTTGTCCTGTGGGGCAGGGGCCCTAGCTCCTACGAGCAGTACTTC.

Relative to its sample, this clone is medium-sized. The CDR3 DNA sequence: TGTGCCAGCAGGACAGGGGGGTCGGAGGCTTTCTTT. Its translation: CASRTGGSEAFF. V usage is TRBV6-6 and J usage is TRBJ1-1, with 9 positions matching TRBD1. CDR1 and CDR2 (germline): MNHNY, SVGAGI (reference sequence). Losses at the gene ends were 6 bases for V and 11 bases for J; bases not matched to a gene: 7. The CDR3 sequence is 12 residues long.

J is TRBJ2-7 and V is TRBV2; maybe TRBD1 (6 bases). Germline assignment: CDR1 SNHLY and CDR2 FYNNEI. This CDR3 has 12 amino acids. V shed 6 bases and J shed 6 bases, with 12 bases lying between them. CDR3 amino acids: CASSFTGLEQYF. Written as DNA, the CDR3 is TGTGCCAGCAGCTTCACAGGGCTCGAGCAGTACTTC.

This chain uses TRBV27 with TRBJ1-1; the match to TRBD1 covers 9 bases. The CDR3 loop spans 15 amino acids. V gave up 6 bases and J gave up 3 bases; unmatched junction bases: 8. Germline loops: CDR1 MNHEY, CDR2 SMNVEV (reference sequence). CDR3 DNA: TGTGCCAGCAGATTTCGGACAGGGGCCTACACTGAAGCTTTCTTT. Translating gives CASRFRTGAYTEAFF.

The chain combines TRBV16 with TRBJ1-5, with D tentatively TRBD1 (5 bases). Germline CDR1 reads KGHSY; CDR2 reads FQNENV. The ends were cut back, 3 bases at V and 5 bases at J, with 8 bases in the middle. The CDR3 sequence is 13 residues long. The CDR3: CASSHGGDQPQHF. The CDR3 region has the DNA TGTGCCAGCAGCCACGGGGGGGATCAGCCCCAGCATTTT.

The chain joins TRBV5-5 to TRBJ2-7; TRBD2 agrees at 12 bases. Germline lookup yields CDR1 SGHKS and CDR2 YYEKEE (reference sequence). The junction had 1 base not matched to a gene; V was cut back by 0 bases and J by 3 bases. The CDR3 is 15 residues long. The CDR3 spells CASSLVLAGGYEQYF. The CDR3 DNA reads TGTGCCAGCAGCTTGGTACTAGCGGGGGGCTACGAGCAGTACTTC.

For the CDR3, the DNA is TGTGCCAGCAGTGTGGCGCGGGGCACCTACGAGCAGTACTTC. The encoded protein is CASSVARGTYEQYF. The genes are TRBV6-1 and TRBJ2-7; D possibly corresponds to TRBD2 (6 bases). V was pared by 4 bases and J by 2 bases, with 12 bases between. The CDR3 runs 14 residues. The germline CDR1 and CDR2 sequences are MNHNS and SASEGT.

This sequence joins TRBV5-1 and TRBJ2-1, with TRBD1 matching 9 bases. This CDR3 comprises 15 residues. The J segment lost 2 bases and the V segment lost 4 bases, leaving 4 bases of the junction unmatched. Germline V gene data show CDR1 as SGHRS and CDR2 as YFSETQ. DNA of the CDR3: TGCGCCAGCAGCGGGGGACAGGGTGCCTACAATGAGCAGTTCTTC. Protein sequence: CASSGGQGAYNEQFF. Using reference TRBV5-1 and TRBJ2-1 for the parts outside the CDR3, the full variable domain is KAGVTQTPRYLIKTRGQQVTLSCSPISGHRSVSWYQQTPGQGLQFLFEYFSETQRNKGNFPGRFSGRQFSNSRSEMNVSTLELGDSALYLCASSGGQGAYNEQFFGPGTRLTVL.

The CDR3 DNA follows: TGTGCCAGCAGCTTGGCGGCAGGGACCGGGGAGCTGTTTTTT. Protein sequence: CASSLAAGTGELFF. The V and J genes are TRBV5-6 and TRBJ2-2; D is perhaps TRBD1 (5 bases). The CDR3 is 14 residues long. The V end lost 0 bases, the J end lost 5 bases, and 8 bases lay between the germline ends. CDR1 is SGHDT, CDR2 YYEEEE, per germline.

The V call is TRBV5-1, the J call TRBJ2-1; no definite D call. Trimming pared 3 bases from V and 1 base from J, leaving 8 bases between. The CDR3 is made up of 14 amino acids. The germline gives CDR1 SGHRS, CDR2 YFSETQ. In DNA form, the CDR3 reads TGCGCCAGCAGCTCTGACTCGTCCTACAATGAGCAGTTCTTC. Amino acids: CASSSDSSYNEQFF. Drawing the rest from reference TRBV5-1 and TRBJ2-1, the complete variable domain is KAGVTQTPRYLIKTRGQQVTLSCSPISGHRSVSWYQQTPGQGLQFLFEYFSETQRNKGNFPGRFSGRQFSNSRSEMNVSTLELGDSALYLCASSSDSSYNEQFFGPGTRLTVL.

V and J are TRBV30 and TRBJ2-7, with TRBD2 as a possible D gene (5 bases). Deletions cut 4 bases from V and 3 bases from J, with 10 bases between. The CDR3 sequence is 12 residues long. Germline V gives CDR1 GTSNPN, CDR2 SVGIG (reference sequence). CDR3 sequence (DNA): TGTGCCTGGACCCGAGGGAGCTACGAGCAGTACTTC. This sequence encodes CAWTRGSYEQYF.

V is TRBV7-2 and J is TRBJ1-2, with a tentative D call TRBD1 (5 bases). Per germline, CDR1 SGHTA and CDR2 FQGNSA. Trimming removed 0 bases at V and 10 bases at J, with 9 bases between. The CDR3 covers 12 residues. CDR3: CASSLAQGIYTF. CDR3 nucleotides: TGTGCCAGCAGCTTAGCCCAGGGCATCTACACCTTC.